This TCR beta chain is from a study of blood T cells in healthy people across ages. V gave up 8 bases and J gave up 0 bases, with 7 bases separating them. The CDR3 has 12 amino acids. A few counts support this clonotype. Primers used in a second PCR of about 6 to 11 cycles were a sample-barcoded 5' primer and a J-beta primer mix. A single record per CDR3 protein comes from TCRdb applying MiXCR to the 5' RACE reads. This table has about 760,000 distinct CDR3 sequences, 20% to 30% appearing once. These data were likewise used in another study, on T cells of mothers and their children.

Input material: blood. The chain joins TRBV12-3 or TRBV12-4 to TRBJ1-1; possible D gene TRBD1, 5 bases. This clonotype originated in a boy between 10 and 17 years old in good health. CDR3 amino acids: CASGGMNTEAFF. The CDR3 nucleotides read TGTGCCAGCGGGGGGATGAACACTGAAGCTTTCTTT.